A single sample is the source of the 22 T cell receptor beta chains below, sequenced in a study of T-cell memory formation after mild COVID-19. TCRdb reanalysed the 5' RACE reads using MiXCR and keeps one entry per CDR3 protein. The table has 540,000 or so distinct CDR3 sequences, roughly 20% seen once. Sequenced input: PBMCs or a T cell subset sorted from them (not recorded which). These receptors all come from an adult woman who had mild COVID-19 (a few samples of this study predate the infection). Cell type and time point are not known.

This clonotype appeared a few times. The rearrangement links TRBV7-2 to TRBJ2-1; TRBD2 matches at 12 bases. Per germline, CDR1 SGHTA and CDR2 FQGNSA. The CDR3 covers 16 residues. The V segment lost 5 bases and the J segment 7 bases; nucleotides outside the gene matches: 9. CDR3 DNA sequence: TGTGCCAGCAGCCGTTTTGAAACTAGCGGGAGGAATGAGCAGTTCTTC. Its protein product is CASSRFETSGRNEQFF. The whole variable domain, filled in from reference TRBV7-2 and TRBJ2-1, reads GAGVSQSPSNKVTEKGKDVELRCDPISGHTALYWYRQSLGQGLEFLIYFQGNSAPDKSGLPSDRFSAERTGGSVSTLTIQRTQQEDSAVYLCASSRFETSGRNEQFFGPGTRLTVL.

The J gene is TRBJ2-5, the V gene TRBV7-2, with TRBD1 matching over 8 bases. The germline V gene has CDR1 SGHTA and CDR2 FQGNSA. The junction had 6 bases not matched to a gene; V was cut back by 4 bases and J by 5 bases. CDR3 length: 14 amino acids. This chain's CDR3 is CASSSRQGPETQYF. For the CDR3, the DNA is TGTGCCAGCAGCTCCCGACAGGGGCCCGAGACCCAGTACTTC.

The CDR3 DNA is TGTGCCAGCTCACCACGGGACAGGGGGAATTCACCCCTCCACTTT. Translated, it gives CASSPRDRGNSPLHF. The rearrangement uses TRBV18 and TRBJ1-6; 11 bases agree with TRBD1. CDR1 and CDR2 from the germline V gene are KGHSH and LQKENI. This CDR3 spans 15 amino acids. V was pared by 1 base and J by 7 bases, with 0 bases of the junction left unmatched.

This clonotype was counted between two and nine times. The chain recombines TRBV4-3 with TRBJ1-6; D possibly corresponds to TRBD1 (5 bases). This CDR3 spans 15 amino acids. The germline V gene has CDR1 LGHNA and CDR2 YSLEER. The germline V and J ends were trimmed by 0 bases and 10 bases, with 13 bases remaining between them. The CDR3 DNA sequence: TGCGCCAGCAGCCAAGATATGCAGGGTTGGTCACCCCTCCACTTT. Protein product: CASSQDMQGWSPLHF.

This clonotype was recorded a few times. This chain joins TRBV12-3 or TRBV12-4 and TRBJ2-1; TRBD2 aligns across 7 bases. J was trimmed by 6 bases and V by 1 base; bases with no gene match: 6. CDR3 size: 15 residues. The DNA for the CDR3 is TGTGCCAGCAGTTTAGGCAAGCGGGGAACCAATGAGCAGTTCTTC. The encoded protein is CASSLGKRGTNEQFF.

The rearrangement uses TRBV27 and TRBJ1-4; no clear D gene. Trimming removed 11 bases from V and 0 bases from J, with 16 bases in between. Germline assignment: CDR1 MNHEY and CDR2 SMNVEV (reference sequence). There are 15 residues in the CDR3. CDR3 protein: CAPAVRHATNEKLFF. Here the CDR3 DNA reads TGTGCCCCAGCAGTCCGTCATGCAACTAATGAAAAACTGTTTTTT.

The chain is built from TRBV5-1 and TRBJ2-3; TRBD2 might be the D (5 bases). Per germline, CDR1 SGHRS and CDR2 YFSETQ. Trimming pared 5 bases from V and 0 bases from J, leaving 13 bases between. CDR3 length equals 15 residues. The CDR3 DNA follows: TGCGCCAGCAGTACGAGGGAAAGAAGCACAGATACGCAGTATTTT. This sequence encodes CASSTRERSTDTQYF.

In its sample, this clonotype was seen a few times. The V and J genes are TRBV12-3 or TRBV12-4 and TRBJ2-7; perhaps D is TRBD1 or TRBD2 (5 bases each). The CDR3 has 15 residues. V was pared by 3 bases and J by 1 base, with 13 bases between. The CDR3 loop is CASSFGAGLSYEQYF. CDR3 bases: TGTGCCAGCAGTTTTGGGGCGGGCCTATCCTACGAGCAGTACTTC.

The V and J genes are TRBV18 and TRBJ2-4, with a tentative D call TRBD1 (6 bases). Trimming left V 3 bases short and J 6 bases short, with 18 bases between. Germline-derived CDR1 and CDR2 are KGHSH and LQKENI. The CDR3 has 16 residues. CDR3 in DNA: TGTGCCAGCTCACCTCGGGACCTTATAGGGGGAAACATTCAGTACTTC. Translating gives CASSPRDLIGGNIQYF.

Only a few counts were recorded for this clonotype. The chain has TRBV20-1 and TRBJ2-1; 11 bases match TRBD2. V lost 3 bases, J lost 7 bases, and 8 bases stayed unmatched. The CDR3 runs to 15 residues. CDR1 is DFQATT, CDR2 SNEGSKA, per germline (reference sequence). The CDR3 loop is CSASPGSGRVNEQFF. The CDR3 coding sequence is TGCAGTGCTAGCCCAGGTAGCGGGAGGGTGAATGAGCAGTTCTTC.

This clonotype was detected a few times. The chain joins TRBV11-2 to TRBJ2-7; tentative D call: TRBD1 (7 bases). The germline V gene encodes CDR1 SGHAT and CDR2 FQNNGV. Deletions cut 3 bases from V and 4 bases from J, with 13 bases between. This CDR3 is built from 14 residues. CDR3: CASSFSGGQYEQYF. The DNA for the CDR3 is TGTGCCAGCAGCTTCTCCGGGGGACAGTACGAGCAGTACTTC.

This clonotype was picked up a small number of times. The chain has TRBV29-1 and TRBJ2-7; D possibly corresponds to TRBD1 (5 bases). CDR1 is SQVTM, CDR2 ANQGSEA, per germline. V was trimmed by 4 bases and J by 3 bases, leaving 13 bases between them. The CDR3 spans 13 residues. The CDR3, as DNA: TGCAGCGTTGGGGGCTGGGCAGGCTACGAGCAGTACTTC. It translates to CSVGGWAGYEQYF.

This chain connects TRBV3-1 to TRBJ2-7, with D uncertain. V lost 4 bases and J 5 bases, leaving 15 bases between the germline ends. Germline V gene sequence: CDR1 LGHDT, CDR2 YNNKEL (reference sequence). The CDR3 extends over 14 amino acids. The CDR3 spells CASSLLLGIDEQYF. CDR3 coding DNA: TGTGCCAGCAGCCTCCTTCTGGGGATAGACGAGCAGTACTTC.

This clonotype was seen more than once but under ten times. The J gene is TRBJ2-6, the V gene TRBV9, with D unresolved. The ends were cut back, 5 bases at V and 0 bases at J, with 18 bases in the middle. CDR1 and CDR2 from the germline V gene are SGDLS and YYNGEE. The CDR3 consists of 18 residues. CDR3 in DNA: TGTGCCAGCAGAGCAGGACCGAATGCAAACTCTGGGGCCAACGTCCTGACTTTC. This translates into CASRAGPNANSGANVLTF.

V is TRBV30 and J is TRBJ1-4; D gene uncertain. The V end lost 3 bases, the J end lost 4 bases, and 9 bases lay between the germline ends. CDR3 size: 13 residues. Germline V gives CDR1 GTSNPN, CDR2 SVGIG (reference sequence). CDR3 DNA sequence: TGTGCCTGGAGCGACGGGATTAATGAAAAACTGTTTTTT. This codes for CAWSDGINEKLFF.

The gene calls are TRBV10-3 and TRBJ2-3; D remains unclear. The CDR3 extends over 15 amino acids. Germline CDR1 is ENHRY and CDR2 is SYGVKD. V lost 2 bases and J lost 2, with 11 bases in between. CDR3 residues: CAISERASDTDTQYF. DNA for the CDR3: TGTGCCATCAGTGAGAGGGCATCTGACACAGATACGCAGTATTTT.

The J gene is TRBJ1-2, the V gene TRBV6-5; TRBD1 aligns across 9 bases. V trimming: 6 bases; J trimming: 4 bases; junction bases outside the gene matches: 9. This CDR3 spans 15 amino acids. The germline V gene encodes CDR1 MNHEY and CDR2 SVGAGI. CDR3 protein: CASRGGQGASYGYTF. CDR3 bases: TGTGCCAGCAGGGGGGGACAGGGAGCGTCCTATGGCTACACCTTC.

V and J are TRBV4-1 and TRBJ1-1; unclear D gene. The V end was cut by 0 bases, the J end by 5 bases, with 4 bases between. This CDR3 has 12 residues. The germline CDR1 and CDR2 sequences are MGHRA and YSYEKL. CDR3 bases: TGCGCCAGCAGCCAAGAGCGTACTGAAGCTTTCTTT. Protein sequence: CASSQERTEAFF.

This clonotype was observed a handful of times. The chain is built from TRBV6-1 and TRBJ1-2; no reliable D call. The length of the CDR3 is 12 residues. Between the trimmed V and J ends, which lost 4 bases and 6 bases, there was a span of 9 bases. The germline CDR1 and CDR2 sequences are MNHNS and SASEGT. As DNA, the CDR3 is TGTGCCAGCAGTGCGCGGACGAATGGCTACACCTTC. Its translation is CASSARTNGYTF.

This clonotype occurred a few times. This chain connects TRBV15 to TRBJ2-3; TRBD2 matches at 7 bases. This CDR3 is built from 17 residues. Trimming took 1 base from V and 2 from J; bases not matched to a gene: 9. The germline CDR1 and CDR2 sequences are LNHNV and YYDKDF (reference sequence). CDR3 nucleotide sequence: TGTGCCACCAGCAGAGCCCTGCTAGCGGATCTCACAGATACGCAGTATTTT. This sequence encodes CATSRALLADLTDTQYF.

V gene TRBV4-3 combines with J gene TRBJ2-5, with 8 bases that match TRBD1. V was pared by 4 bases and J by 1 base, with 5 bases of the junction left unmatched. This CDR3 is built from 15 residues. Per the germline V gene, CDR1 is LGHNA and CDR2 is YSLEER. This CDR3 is CASSPRTGSQETQYF. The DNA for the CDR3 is TGCGCCAGCAGCCCTAGGACAGGGTCCCAAGAGACCCAGTACTTC.

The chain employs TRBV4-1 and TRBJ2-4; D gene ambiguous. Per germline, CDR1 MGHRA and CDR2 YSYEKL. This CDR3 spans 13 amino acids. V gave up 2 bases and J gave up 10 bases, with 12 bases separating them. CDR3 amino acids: CASSQSPLEIQYF. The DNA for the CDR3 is TGCGCCAGCAGCCAAAGCCCCCTTGAGATTCAGTACTTC.